This T cell receptor beta chain was recorded in a study of shared clonotypes between healthy human individuals. Overall study context: The donor group consisted of two women and a few men, aged 18 to 49.

V gave up 6 bases and J gave up 5 bases; unmatched junction bases: 6. The CDR3 is 14 residues long. Per the germline V gene, CDR1 is MNHEY and CDR2 is SMNVEV (reference sequence). Subsets obtained from CD4+ cells comprised CD45RA+ naive and CD45RA-negative memory cells. At deep level, the assay was performed. TCRdb's copy holds only in-frame clones and misses some; the assay was immunoSEQ multiplex PCR. The sample holds around 2,000,000 clones, 85% to 95% seen once. This chain links TRBV27 with TRBJ2-5; 10 positions match TRBD1. The TCR comes from a man between 18 and 29 years old in good health. The sequenced material came from naive CD4+ T cells sorted from blood. As to subset: CD45RA+ positively selected. Written as DNA, the CDR3 is TGTGCCAGCAGCCGGGACAGGGGAGGGGAGACCCAGTACTTC. Protein: CASSRDRGGETQYF.